This T cell receptor (beta chain) was captured by sequencing in a study of blood T cell repertoires in COVID-19. This clone occurred a few times. The CDR3 is 16 residues long. Looked up from germline, CDR1 is SGHNT and CDR2 is YYREEE (reference sequence). Trimming removed 4 bases from V and 3 bases from J; junction bases left unmatched: 7. Measured with immunoSEQ multiplex PCR; TCRdb has only the in-frame clones, and not every one. The table lists about 270,000 clones, over 75% of them singletons. The TCR comes from a human donor in a cohort sampled during active COVID-19. The chain couples TRBV5-4 to TRBJ2-1, with TRBD1 matching 10 bases. Material: peripheral blood. CDR3 in amino acids: CASSQRDRGSYNEQFF. The DNA of the CDR3 is TGTGCCAGCAGCCAACGGGACAGGGGAAGCTACAATGAGCAGTTCTTC.